The source of this TCR beta chain is a study of CD8+CD57+ T cells in acquired aplastic anemia. The study profiled TCR beta VDJ and CDR3 using genomic DNA as template. TCRdb recomputed calls from the reads with MiXCR, one row per CDR3 protein. The profile shows around 430,000 distinct CDR3 sequences, about a third of them singletons. Only patients with CD8+CD57+ cell expansion on flow cytometry were chosen for sequencing. The sample holds a few counts of this clonotype. Trimming removed 5 bases from V and 10 bases from J, with 12 bases in between. The germline gives CDR1 SGHTA, CDR2 FQGTGA. The CDR3 spans 13 residues.

The gene calls are TRBV7-3 and TRBJ1-6; possibly TRBD1 for D (5 bases). Sequences were obtained from sorted CD4+, CD8+, or CD8+CD57+ T cells (not recorded which) from PBMCs. The source of this sequence is a human donor with aplastic anemia. As DNA, the CDR3 is TGTGCCAGCAGCACTCCAGGGATCTCACCCCTCCACTTT. The encoded protein is CASSTPGISPLHF.